The TCR beta chain under discussion was sequenced for a study of T cell responses to AZD1222 COVID-19 vaccine. Study-level results: White British ancestry dominated among donors, who included more females, and clonal diversity was possibly underestimated.

TCRdb's copy holds only in-frame clones and misses some; the assay was immunoSEQ multiplex PCR. The sample contains around 120,000 clones, 85% to 95% of which appear only once. About this clone: What it binds is not known.

Trimming cost V 3 bases and J 3 bases, with 12 bases left between them. The CDR3 loop spans 14 amino acids. Per germline, CDR1 MDHEN and CDR2 SYDVKM. The source was peripheral blood, collected on day 0 of AZD1222 vaccination. The TCR comes from an adult in good health. The chain employs TRBV28 and TRBJ2-7; TRBD2 is a possible D gene (6 bases). The CDR3 coding sequence is TGTGCCAGCAGTTTGGTCGGGGACTTCTACGAGCAGTACTTC. Protein sequence: CASSLVGDFYEQYF.